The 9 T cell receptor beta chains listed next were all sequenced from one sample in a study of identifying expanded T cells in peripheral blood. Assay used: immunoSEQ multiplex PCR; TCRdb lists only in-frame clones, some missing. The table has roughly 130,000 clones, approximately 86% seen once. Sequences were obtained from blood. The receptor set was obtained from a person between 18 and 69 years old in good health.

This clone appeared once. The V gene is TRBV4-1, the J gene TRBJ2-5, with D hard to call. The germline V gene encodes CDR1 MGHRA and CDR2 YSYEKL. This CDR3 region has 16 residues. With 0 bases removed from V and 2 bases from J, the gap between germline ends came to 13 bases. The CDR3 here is CASSQEVVDGQETQYF. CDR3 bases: TGCGCCAGCAGCCAAGAGGTCGTCGACGGGCAAGAGACCCAGTACTTC.

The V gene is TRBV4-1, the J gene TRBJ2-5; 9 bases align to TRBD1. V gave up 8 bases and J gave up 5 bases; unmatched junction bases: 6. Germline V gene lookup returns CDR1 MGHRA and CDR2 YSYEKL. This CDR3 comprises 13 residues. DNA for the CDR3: TGCGCCAGCTCCCTAGACAGGGGGGAGACCCAGTACTTC. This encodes CASSLDRGETQYF.

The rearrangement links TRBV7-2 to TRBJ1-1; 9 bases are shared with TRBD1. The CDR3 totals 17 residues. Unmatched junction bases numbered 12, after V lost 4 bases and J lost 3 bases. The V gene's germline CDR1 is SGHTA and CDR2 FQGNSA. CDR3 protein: CASSWPGQGKGDTEAFF. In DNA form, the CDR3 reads TGTGCCAGCAGCTGGCCGGGACAGGGTAAAGGGGACACTGAAGCTTTCTTT.

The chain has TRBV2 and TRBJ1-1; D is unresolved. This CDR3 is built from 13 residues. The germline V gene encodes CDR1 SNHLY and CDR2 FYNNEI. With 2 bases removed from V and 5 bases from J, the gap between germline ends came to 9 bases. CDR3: CASSERWDTEAFF. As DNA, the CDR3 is TGTGCCAGCAGTGAAAGGTGGGATACTGAAGCTTTCTTT.

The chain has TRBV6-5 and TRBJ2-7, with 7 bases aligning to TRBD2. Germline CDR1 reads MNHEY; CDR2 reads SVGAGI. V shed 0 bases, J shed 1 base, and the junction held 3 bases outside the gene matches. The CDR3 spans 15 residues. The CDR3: CASSYSRRGSYEQYF. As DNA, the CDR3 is TGTGCCAGCAGTTACTCCCGGCGGGGGTCCTACGAGCAGTACTTC.

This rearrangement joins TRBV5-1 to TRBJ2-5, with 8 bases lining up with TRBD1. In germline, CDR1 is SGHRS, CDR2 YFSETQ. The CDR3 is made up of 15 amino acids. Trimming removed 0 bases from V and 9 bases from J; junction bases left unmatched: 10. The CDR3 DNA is TGCGCCAGCAGCTTGGACAGGGGGGCCCGGCGGGCCCAGTACTTC. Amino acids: CASSLDRGARRAQYF.

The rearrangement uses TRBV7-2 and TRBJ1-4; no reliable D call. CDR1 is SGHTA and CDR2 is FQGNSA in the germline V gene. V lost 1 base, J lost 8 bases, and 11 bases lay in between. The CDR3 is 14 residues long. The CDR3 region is CASSLDPGNEKLFF. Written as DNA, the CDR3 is TGTGCCAGCAGCTTAGATCCCGGCAACGAAAAACTGTTTTTT.

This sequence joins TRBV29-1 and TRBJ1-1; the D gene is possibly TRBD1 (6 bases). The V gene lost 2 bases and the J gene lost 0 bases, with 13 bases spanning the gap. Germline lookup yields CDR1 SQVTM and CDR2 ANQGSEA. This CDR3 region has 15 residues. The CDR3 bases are TGCAGCGTTGAAAAACAGGGTTGGGTGAACACTGAAGCTTTCTTT. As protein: CSVEKQGWVNTEAFF.

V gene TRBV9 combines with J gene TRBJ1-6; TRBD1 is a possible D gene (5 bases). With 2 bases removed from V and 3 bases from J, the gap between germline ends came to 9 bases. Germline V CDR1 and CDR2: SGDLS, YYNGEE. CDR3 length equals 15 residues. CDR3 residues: CASSVAQDYNSPLHF. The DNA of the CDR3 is TGTGCCAGCAGCGTCGCACAGGACTATAATTCACCCCTCCACTTT.